Each of the 4 T cell receptor beta chains below was sequenced from the same sample in a study of blood T cells in healthy people across ages. A second about 6 to 12 cycle PCR used barcoded and J-beta primers. MiXCR, applied by TCRdb to the 5' RACE reads, yields one record per CDR3 protein. The repertoire has approximately 1.5 million distinct CDR3 sequences, roughly 32% of them found once; the top ten carry around 11%. Sequencing input: blood. Every receptor here comes from a woman aged 25 to 39 in good health.

This clonotype has only a few counts. The rearrangement joins TRBV9 to TRBJ2-3; 10 positions match TRBD2. Germline assignment: CDR1 SGDLS and CDR2 YYNGEE. With V trimmed by 0 bases and J by 4 bases, 5 bases remained unmatched. The CDR3 sequence is 16 residues long. DNA for the CDR3: TGTGCCAGCAGCGTAGGAGCGGGAGGGTTGGCAGATACGCAGTATTTT. It specifies CASSVGAGGLADTQYF.

The V and J genes are TRBV2 and TRBJ2-2; 8 bases fit TRBD2. The CDR3 consists of 14 residues. The germline V gene has CDR1 SNHLY and CDR2 FYNNEI. Unmatched junction bases numbered 5, after V lost 6 bases and J lost 5 bases. CDR3 nucleotides: TGTGCCAGCAGAGTCTCGGGAGGGACCGGGGAGCTGTTTTTT. Its protein product is CASRVSGGTGELFF.

The chain employs TRBV6-6 and TRBJ2-7; 7 bases are shared with TRBD2. CDR1 and CDR2 from the germline V gene are MNHNY and SVGAGI (reference sequence). V gave up 5 bases and J gave up 0 bases; unmatched junction bases: 13. The CDR3 extends over 17 amino acids. CDR3 nucleotides: TGTGCCAGCAGTCCCCTCGTGGAGCGGGGTCCCTCCTACGAGCAGTACTTC. Its translation is CASSPLVERGPSYEQYF.

V gene TRBV15 combines with J gene TRBJ2-1; D may be TRBD2 (6 bases). Trimming took off 5 bases at V and 10 bases at J, with 12 bases between the two ends. CDR1 LNHNV and CDR2 YYDKDF come from the germline V gene (reference sequence). The length of the CDR3 is 12 residues. CDR3 in DNA: TGTGCCACCAGCCCCTACGGGAGAGAGCAGTTCTTC. Its protein is CATSPYGREQFF.